The sequence of this T cell receptor (beta chain) was determined in a study of cytomegalovirus exposure and HLA in healthy donors. Remarks on this clone: What it binds is unknown.

The PCR employed 60 Vbeta primers together with 13 Jbeta primers. Libraries were prepared by immunoSEQ multiplex PCR; TCRdb keeps only in-frame clonotypes and omits some of them. Here the sample spans about 96,000 clones, approximately 80% being singletons. Study-level results: The classifier reportedly diagnosed cytomegalovirus status with high sensitivity and specificity.

This TCR came from a man aged 25 to 40 in good health and CMV-seronegative. The sequenced sample was PBMCs.

CDR3 DNA sequence: TGCGCCAGCAGCGATCATACTGCAACTAATGAAAAACTGTTTTTT. It encodes CASSDHTATNEKLFF. V is TRBV5-1 and J is TRBJ1-4; D call uncertain. The CDR3 contains 15 residues. V lost 4 bases to trimming and J lost 0 bases, with 10 bases between them. CDR1 is SGHRS and CDR2 is YFSETQ in the germline V gene. Full variable domain (outside the CDR3, taken from reference TRBV5-1 and TRBJ1-4): KAGVTQTPRYLIKTRGQQVTLSCSPISGHRSVSWYQQTPGQGLQFLFEYFSETQRNKGNFPGRFSGRQFSNSRSEMNVSTLELGDSALYLCASSDHTATNEKLFFGSGTQLSVL.